This is a list of T cell receptor beta chains from one sample in a study of cytomegalovirus exposure and HLA in healthy donors. The assay was immunoSEQ multiplex PCR, and TCRdb's table has in-frame clones only and misses some. The table lists around 200,000 clones, roughly three quarters of them singletons. The specimen was PBMCs. These receptor sequences come from a man between 45 and 60 years old in good health and CMV-seronegative. Both conserved end residues are part of each CDR3. D genes are given only for firm matches.

v_gene,d_gene,CDR3aa
TRBV28,TRBD1,CASRITGDYGYTF
TRBV29-1,-,CSVDRGGTAYEQYF
TRBV28,-,CASSLGQGGSRGYTF
TRBV5-6,TRBD1,CASSLVDREDYGYTF
TRBV30,TRBD2,CAWSFPSGLAKNIQYF
TRBV28,-,CASSLQAVNDEAFF
TRBV7-8,-,CASSLLDRTNTEAFF
TRBV7-9,-,CASSLGGALIEQYF
TRBV2,-,CASSRDTTYEQYF
TRBV11-2,TRBD1,CASSLRDRSPYTF
TRBV30,TRBD1,CAWRRDRATNYGYTF
TRBV27,-,CASSLYLTTNTEAFF
TRBV5-1,-,CASSFYYEQYF
TRBV4-2,TRBD2,CASSQESSGRPYEQYF
TRBV6-5,-,CASSSTVGNTIYF
TRBV7-2,-,CASTTPTGSYEQFF
TRBV28,TRBD2,CASSPLPMTSGRNTGELFF
TRBV5-1,-,CASSSRVDSPLHF
TRBV29-1,TRBD1,CSVAGGSRGNTIYF